The source of this T cell receptor (beta chain) is a study of T cell repertoires in cytomegalovirus infection. Looking at the study overall: Public TCR beta signatures were indicative of both CMV infection and a matching HLA type.

Overall study findings and caveats: Carriers of CMV and the relevant HLA type were discriminated by public TCR beta frequency.

TCRdb used MiXCR to reprocess the reads, holding one entry per CDR3 protein. The sample has more than 300,000 distinct CDR3 sequences, 34% seen once. CDR1 is SGHTA and CDR2 is FQGNSA in the germline V gene. The CDR3 extends over 14 amino acids. V was cut by 5 bases and J by 10 bases, with 19 bases left in between. This clonotype has a handful of counts. Its antigen is undetermined. This sequence was found in a human donor in good health (CMV status not recorded). Some clones in this sample may be carry-over from other donors' samples. The gene calls are TRBV7-2 and TRBJ2-3; D might be TRBD2 (6 bases). Sequenced material: cultured PBMCs, taken from culture after CMV antigen stimulation. CDR3 coding DNA: TGTGCCAGCAGCCCGAGACTAGGAGCGGCAGCGCAGTATTTT. This sequence encodes CASSPRLGAAAQYF.